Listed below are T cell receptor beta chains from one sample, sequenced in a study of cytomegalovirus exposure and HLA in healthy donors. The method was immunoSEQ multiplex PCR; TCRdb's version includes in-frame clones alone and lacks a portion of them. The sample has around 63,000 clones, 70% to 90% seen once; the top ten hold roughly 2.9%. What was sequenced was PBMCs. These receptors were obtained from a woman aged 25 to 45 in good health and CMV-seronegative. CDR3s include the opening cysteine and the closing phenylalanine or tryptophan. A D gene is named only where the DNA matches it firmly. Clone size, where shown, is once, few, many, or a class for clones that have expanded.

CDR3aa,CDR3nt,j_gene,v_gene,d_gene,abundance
CASSNRGYF,TGCGCCAGCAGCAACCGCGGGTACTTC,TRBJ2-5,TRBV10-1,-,-
CASSVSTSGGASTPYEQYF,TGTGCCAGCAGCGTATCGACTAGCGGGGGGGCTAGTACCCCCTACGAGCAGTACTTC,TRBJ2-7,TRBV9,TRBD2,-
CASSRGQRNTEAFF,TGTGCCAGCTCCCGGGGACAGCGGAACACTGAAGCTTTCTTT,TRBJ1-1,TRBV6-6,TRBD1,-
CASRHRQGPEAFF,TGTGCCAGCAGGCATCGACAGGGCCCTGAAGCTTTCTTT,TRBJ1-1,TRBV27,TRBD1,-
CASSRGTANTEAFF,TGTGCCAGCAGCCGTGGGACAGCCAACACTGAAGCTTTCTTT,TRBJ1-1,TRBV6-1,TRBD1,-
CASSDYGGPNTDTQYF,TGTGCCAGCAGTGATTACGGGGGGCCCAACACAGATACGCAGTATTTT,TRBJ2-3,TRBV2,-,-
CASSSSLVATGLGYTF,TGTGCCAGCAGCTCAAGTTTGGTGGCGACAGGGCTCGGCTACACCTTC,TRBJ1-2,TRBV7-2,TRBD1,once
CAIRQGDTDTQYF,TGTGCCATCAGACAGGGAGACACAGATACGCAGTATTTT,TRBJ2-3,TRBV10-3,-,-
CASSLRTGHYNEQFF,TGTGCCAGCAGCTTGCGGACAGGGCACTACAATGAGCAGTTCTTC,TRBJ2-1,TRBV5-5,TRBD1,-
CASETTVKAFF,TGTGCCAGCGAGACGACAGTTAAAGCTTTCTTT,TRBJ1-1,TRBV2,-,-
CASSHSSGPYNEQFF,TGCGCCAGCAGCCATAGTAGCGGGCCCTACAATGAGCAGTTCTTC,TRBJ2-1,TRBV4-1,TRBD2,-
CASSVVEGSLYEQYF,TGTGCCAGCAGCGTAGTGGAGGGAAGCCTCTACGAGCAGTACTTC,TRBJ2-7,TRBV9,-,-
CASDRGNQETQYF,TGTGCCAGCGACAGGGGGAACCAAGAGACCCAGTACTTC,TRBJ2-5,TRBV11-2,TRBD1,-
CASSPEGSALGKLFF,TGCGCCAGCAGCCCGGAGGGTTCCGCCTTAGGAAAACTGTTTTTT,TRBJ1-4,TRBV4-1,-,-
CASSETRAGANVLTF,TGTGCCAGCAGTGAAACCCGGGCTGGGGCCAACGTCCTGACTTTC,TRBJ2-6,TRBV6-1,-,-
CASSRGILTGQSYEQYF,TGCGCCAGCAGCAGGGGTATATTGACAGGTCAAAGCTACGAGCAGTACTTC,TRBJ2-7,TRBV4-1,-,-
CSAREGVTQYF,TGCAGTGCTAGAGAAGGGGTAACGCAGTATTTT,TRBJ2-3,TRBV20-1,-,-
CASSRQGYSNQPQHF,TGTGCCAGCAGCCGACAGGGCTATAGCAATCAGCCCCAGCATTTT,TRBJ1-5,TRBV7-9,TRBD1,-